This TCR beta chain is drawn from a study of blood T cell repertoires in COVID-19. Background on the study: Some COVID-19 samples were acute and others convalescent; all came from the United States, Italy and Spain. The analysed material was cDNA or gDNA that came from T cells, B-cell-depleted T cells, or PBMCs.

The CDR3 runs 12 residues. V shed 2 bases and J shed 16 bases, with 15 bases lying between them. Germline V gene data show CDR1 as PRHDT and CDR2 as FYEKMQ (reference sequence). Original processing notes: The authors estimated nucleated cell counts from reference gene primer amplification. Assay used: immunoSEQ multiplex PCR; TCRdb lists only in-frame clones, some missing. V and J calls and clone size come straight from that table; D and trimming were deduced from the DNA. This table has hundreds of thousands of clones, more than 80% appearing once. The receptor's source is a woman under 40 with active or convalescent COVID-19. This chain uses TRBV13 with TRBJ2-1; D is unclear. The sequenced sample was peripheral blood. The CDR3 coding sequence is TGTGCCAGCAGCTTACCCTTGAGGCCCCATTTCTTC. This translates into CASSLPLRPHFF.